This record covers a single T cell receptor (beta chain). The antigen remains unidentified. These data come from a study of T cell repertoires in cytomegalovirus infection. Study details: Recently identified HLA-C-restricted CMV epitopes were used, and well-studied HLA-B-restricted CMV epitopes were used as well. Indicated by public TCR beta signatures were CMV infection and matching HLA type.

MiXCR, run by TCRdb on the reads, gives a single entry per CDR3 protein. The sample has some 800,000 distinct CDR3 sequences; 29% are singletons. Germline values: CDR1 MNHNY, CDR2 SVGAGI (reference sequence). V lost 4 bases and J 6 bases, leaving 16 bases between the germline ends. This CDR3 has 16 amino acids. Source: cultured CD8+ T cells from PBMCs, taken from culture after CMV antigen stimulation. V usage is TRBV6-6 and J usage is TRBJ1-6; a possible D gene is TRBD1 (5 bases). This receptor was taken from a human donor in good health (CMV status not recorded). Some clones in this sample may be carry-over from other donors' samples. CDR3 nucleotide sequence: TGTGCCAGCAGTTCTCCCGAGGACAAGATTAATTCACCCCTCCACTTT. Encoded protein: CASSSPEDKINSPLHF.